The rows below give T cell receptor beta chains drawn from one sample of a study of blood T cells in healthy people across ages. TCRdb itself ran the 5' RACE reads through MiXCR, one entry per CDR3 protein. The repertoire holds roughly 1,500,000 distinct CDR3 sequences, with approximately 38% as singletons. The specimen sequenced was blood. These receptors all come from a woman between 18 and 29 years old in good health. Both conserved end residues are part of each CDR3. A D gene is named only where the DNA matches it firmly. The size of a clone is reported for some rows only, either as once, few or many, or as a class for expanded clones.

>TRBJ1-2|few|TRBV6-5|-
CASTLQRDASYGYTF
TGTGCCAGCACCTTACAGAGGGACGCGTCGTATGGCTACACCTTC
>TRBJ1-6|-|TRBV12-3/TRBV12-4|TRBD1
CASSQTTGGGNSPLHF
TGTGCCAGCAGTCAAACTACAGGGGGCGGAAATTCACCCCTCCACTTT
>TRBJ1-1|-|TRBV11-2|-
CASSLVGGQNTEAFF
TGTGCCAGCAGCTTAGTTGGAGGTCAGAACACTGAAGCTTTCTTT
>TRBJ2-5|-|TRBV12-5|TRBD1
CASGRGTGAQETQYF
TGTGCTAGTGGCCGTGGGACAGGGGCCCAAGAGACCCAGTACTTC
>TRBJ1-2|-|TRBV5-1|-
CASSVEQDYGYTF
TGCGCCAGCAGCGTGGAGCAGGACTATGGCTACACCTTC
>TRBJ1-1|few|TRBV29-1|TRBD1
CSVRQGGLPEAFF
TGCAGCGTTCGACAGGGAGGTCTTCCGGAAGCTTTCTTT
>TRBJ2-1|-|TRBV12-3/TRBV12-4|TRBD2
CASRPTSGDREQFF
TGTGCCAGCAGGCCAACTAGCGGGGATAGGGAGCAGTTCTTC
>TRBJ2-5|-|TRBV28|-
CASEGPGEETQYF
TGTGCCAGCGAGGGCCCGGGAGAAGAGACCCAGTACTTC
>TRBJ2-5|few|TRBV6-2/TRBV6-3|-
CASSPGRGGEQYF
TGTGCCAGCAGCCCCGGACGGGGTGGAGAGCAGTACTTC
>TRBJ2-1|-|TRBV20-1|TRBD2
CSARGGSGRFYNEQFF
TGCAGTGCTAGAGGTGGTAGCGGGAGGTTCTACAATGAGCAGTTCTTC
>TRBJ1-2|few|TRBV4-1|TRBD1
CASSPGQGKGYTF
TGCGCCAGCAGCCCCGGACAGGGTAAAGGCTACACCTTC
>TRBJ1-2|-|TRBV2|-
CASSESGPYGYTF
TGTGCCAGCAGTGAATCGGGACCCTATGGCTACACCTTC
>TRBJ1-6|many|TRBV7-2|-
CASSVNPGNSPLHF
TGTGCCAGCAGCGTAAACCCAGGGAATTCACCCCTCCACTTT
>TRBJ2-3|-|TRBV28|TRBD1
CASSSPGQPSTDTQYF
TGTGCCAGCAGTTCCCCGGGACAGCCAAGCACAGATACGCAGTATTTT
>TRBJ1-2|-|TRBV5-4|-
CASSLGDTSYGYTF
TGTGCCAGCAGCCTTGGGGATACAAGCTATGGCTACACCTTC
>TRBJ1-5|-|TRBV6-1|-
CASSEVPGVWNQPQHF
TGTGCCAGCAGTGAGGTCCCAGGGGTTTGGAATCAGCCCCAGCATTTT
>TRBJ1-5|-|TRBV2|-
CASKGGDNQPQHF
TGTGCCAGCAAAGGGGGAGACAATCAGCCCCAGCATTTT
>TRBJ2-1|few|TRBV11-2|-
CASSQWRGTRYNEQFF
TGTGCCAGCAGCCAGTGGAGGGGGACAAGGTACAATGAGCAGTTCTTC
>TRBJ2-7|-|TRBV7-2|-
CASSSSRDTYEQYF
TGTGCCAGCAGCTCCAGCCGGGATACCTACGAGCAGTACTTC
>TRBJ1-1|-|TRBV7-2|-
CASAGLVNTEAFF
TGTGCCAGCGCGGGGTTGGTGAACACTGAAGCTTTCTTT
>TRBJ1-2|-|TRBV12-3/TRBV12-4|-
CASSLKQSYGYTF
TGTGCCAGCAGTTTAAAACAGAGCTATGGCTACACCTTC
>TRBJ2-1|-|TRBV14|TRBD1
CANSQGTAFNEQFF
TGTGCCAACAGCCAAGGGACAGCCTTCAATGAGCAGTTCTTC
>TRBJ2-1|-|TRBV9|-
CASSVTGVLDNEQFF
TGTGCCAGCAGCGTTACAGGAGTGCTTGACAATGAGCAGTTCTTC
>TRBJ2-7|-|TRBV10-3|TRBD1
CAISSLGTDFRYEQYF
TGTGCCATCAGCTCTTTAGGGACAGACTTTCGCTACGAGCAGTACTTC
>TRBJ1-5|-|TRBV7-2|-
CASSLIWNQPQHF
TGTGCCAGCAGCCTTATATGGAATCAGCCCCAGCATTTT
>TRBJ1-1|few|TRBV29-1|TRBD1
CSVQPTGSATEAFF
TGCAGCGTCCAACCGACAGGGTCGGCCACTGAAGCTTTCTTT
>TRBJ2-5|few|TRBV27|TRBD1
CASNKDRGDLRRETQYF
TGTGCCAGCAACAAAGACAGGGGCGATCTCAGACGTGAGACCCAGTACTTC
>TRBJ2-5|-|TRBV4-1|TRBD2
CASMLAGLTGTIQETQYF
TGCGCCAGCATGCTAGCGGGACTAACCGGAACCATCCAAGAGACCCAGTACTTC
>TRBJ1-2|-|TRBV7-9|-
CASSDQAGVGYTF
TGTGCCAGCAGCGACCAAGCAGGCGTTGGCTACACCTTC
>TRBJ2-1|-|TRBV27|TRBD1
CASSSNRDRKQETQFF
TGTGCCAGCAGTTCTAACCGGGACAGGAAACAAGAGACCCAGTTCTTC
>TRBJ1-1|-|TRBV11-2|-
CASSCPPAGARRTEAFF
TGTGCCAGCAGCTGCCCCCCCGCGGGGGCCAGAAGGACTGAAGCTTTCTTT
>TRBJ2-5|-|TRBV20-1|-
CSAGDRLGGEQYF
TGCAGTGCTGGGGACCGCCTGGGGGGAGAGCAGTACTTC
>TRBJ2-5|few|TRBV7-2|-
CASSLQSGQETQYF
TGTGCCAGCAGCTTACAAAGCGGCCAAGAGACCCAGTACTTC
>TRBJ1-6|-|TRBV6-2/TRBV6-3|-
CASSLQAQSSYNSPLHF
TGTGCCAGCAGTTTACAGGCGCAGAGCTCCTATAATTCACCCCTCCACTTT
>TRBJ2-4|-|TRBV5-1|TRBD2
CASSPEGLAEGLNEQYF
TGCGCCAGCAGCCCGGAGGGACTAGCGGAGGGTTTGAATGAGCAGTACTTC
>TRBJ2-7|-|TRBV6-1|-
CASSGNRVGKYF
TGTGCCAGCAGTGGTAACAGAGTCGGAAAGTACTTC
>TRBJ2-1|-|TRBV20-1|-
CSARGEVQETQFF
TGCAGTGCTAGAGGAGAGGTTCAGGAGACCCAGTTCTTC
>TRBJ2-1|few|TRBV16|-
CASSQFRINPNNEQFF
TGTGCCAGCAGCCAATTTCGAATAAACCCAAACAATGAGCAGTTCTTC
>TRBJ1-1|-|TRBV10-3|-
CAISEGGQMRDTEAFF
TGTGCCATCAGTGAAGGGGGGCAAATGAGGGACACTGAAGCTTTCTTT
>TRBJ2-5|-|TRBV27|-
CASSFRAGGWETQYF
TGTGCCAGCAGTTTCAGGGCGGGCGGATGGGAGACCCAGTACTTC
>TRBJ2-7|-|TRBV4-1|TRBD2
CASSQVESGRGTYEQYF
TGCGCCAGCAGCCAAGTAGAAAGCGGGAGGGGAACCTACGAGCAGTACTTC
>TRBJ2-5|-|TRBV5-1|-
CASSFQAPIGETQYF
TGCGCCAGCAGCTTCCAAGCTCCGATCGGGGAGACCCAGTACTTC
>TRBJ2-6|few|TRBV27|-
CASSKLERSSGANVLTF
TGTGCCAGCTCGAAACTCGAGAGGAGCTCTGGGGCCAACGTCCTGACTTTC
>TRBJ2-7|few|TRBV6-2/TRBV6-3|-
CASRRPVSSYNEQYF
TGTGCCAGCAGGAGACCCGTAAGCTCCTACAATGAGCAGTACTTC
>TRBJ2-5|-|TRBV11-2|-
CASSPSRAGEETQYF
TGTGCCAGCAGCCCCTCGAGGGCAGGGGAAGAGACCCAGTACTTC
>TRBJ1-4|-|TRBV29-1|-
CSVDDSNEKLFF
TGCAGCGTTGATGACAGTAATGAAAAACTGTTTTTT
>TRBJ2-5|-|TRBV2|-
CASKADRAKETQYF
TGTGCCAGCAAAGCAGATCGTGCGAAAGAGACCCAGTACTTC
>TRBJ1-2|-|TRBV20-1|-
CSARDEGLYGYTF
TGCAGTGCTAGAGATGAGGGGCTCTATGGCTACACCTTC
>TRBJ2-7|few|TRBV5-1|TRBD2
CASSLAPDAGGFWSYEQYF
TGCGCCAGCAGCTTGGCCCCGGACGCGGGAGGTTTTTGGTCCTACGAGCAGTACTTC
>TRBJ2-7|-|TRBV10-3|-
CAAGSTPSREQYF
TGTGCCGCGGGTTCGACACCCTCGAGGGAGCAGTACTTC
>TRBJ1-1|few|TRBV2|-
CASSVDYLNTEAFF
TGTGCCAGCAGTGTAGATTACCTGAACACTGAAGCTTTCTTT
>TRBJ2-1|-|TRBV12-3/TRBV12-4|TRBD2
CASSVSGSNNEQFF
TGTGCCAGCAGTGTTAGCGGGAGTAACAATGAGCAGTTCTTC
>TRBJ1-2|-|TRBV29-1|TRBD1
CSETGDNYGYTF
TGCAGCGAGACAGGGGATAACTATGGCTACACCTTC